The present T cell receptor beta chain was sequenced within a study of cytomegalovirus exposure and HLA in healthy donors. Trimming took off 2 bases at V and 4 bases at J, with 11 bases between the two ends. This CDR3 has 14 residues. Germline V gene sequence: CDR1 MDHEN, CDR2 SYDVKM. The PCR had 60 Vbeta and 13 Jbeta primers. Measured with immunoSEQ multiplex PCR; TCRdb has only the in-frame clones, and not every one. The repertoire consists of around 160,000 clones, with about 65% occurring once and the leading ten covering less than 5%. V gene TRBV28 combines with J gene TRBJ1-2, with D uncertain. The sequenced material came from PBMCs. This sequence originates from a woman aged 18-29 years in good health and CMV-seropositive. The CDR3 DNA follows: TGTGCCAGCAGTTTACGCGGTGGCCGCTATGGCTACACCTTC. Translation gives CASSLRGGRYGYTF.